The 3 T cell receptor beta chains given below trace back to one sample, sequenced in a study of neoadjuvant anti-PD-1 for oral cavity cancer. Repertoires were generated with immunoSEQ multiplex PCR, while TCRdb's copy carries only in-frame clones and drops some. The sample has 20,000 to 25,000 clones, 45% seen once. The sample's time point: after neoadjuvant nivolumab, at surgical resection. Sample: tumor tissue, taken after nivolumab (anti-PD-1) treatment. The receptor source for this set is a person between 35 and 79 years old with oral cavity squamous cell carcinoma.

This rearrangement joins TRBV27 to TRBJ2-1; a weak D match, TRBD2 (5 bases). Germline V gene lookup returns CDR1 MNHEY and CDR2 SMNVEV (reference sequence). The CDR3 length is 18 residues. V was pared by 2 bases and J by 0 bases, with 17 bases between. The CDR3 DNA is TGTGCCAGCAGTTTAGGTTGGTGGTTGGGGAGCTCCTACAATGAGCAGTTCTTC. It codes for CASSLGWWLGSSYNEQFF.

This clone was seen only a few times. The chain has TRBV19 and TRBJ2-7, with no clear D. The V end lost 1 base, the J end lost 3 bases, and 7 bases lay between the germline ends. Germline values: CDR1 LNHDA, CDR2 SQIVND (reference sequence). The CDR3 contains 13 residues. The CDR3 is CASSIGRSYEQYF. The CDR3 DNA reads TGTGCCAGTAGTATAGGCCGCAGCTACGAGCAGTACTTC.

The gene calls are TRBV7-2 and TRBJ2-7, with 8 bases fitting TRBD1. Germline CDR1 reads SGHTA; CDR2 reads FQGNSA. Trimming took 5 bases from V and 7 from J; bases not matched to a gene: 13. The CDR3 has 15 residues. CDR3 sequence reads: CASSNGQGSYGEQYF. The CDR3 coding sequence is TGTGCCAGCAGCAACGGACAGGGCTCCTACGGGGAGCAGTACTTC.